The following is a T cell receptor beta chain sequence with its context. The antigen is undetermined. This CDR3 has 14 residues. Germline assignment: CDR1 LNHDA and CDR2 SQIVND (reference sequence). J was trimmed by 4 bases and V by 8 bases; bases with no gene match: 8. immunoSEQ v3.0 was run at survey level. Libraries were prepared by immunoSEQ multiplex PCR; TCRdb keeps only in-frame clonotypes and omits some of them. The sample has 30,000 or so clones; roughly 74% are singletons. The entry originates in a study of long-term antiretroviral therapy in people with HIV. Study background: It was about a decade before the 2015 immediate-ART recommendation that the earliest samples were taken. Study conclusions and caveats: The study found narrower CDR3 length ranges in HIV repertoires than in controls.

The TCR comes from a man in his fifties with HIV. The J gene is TRBJ1-5, the V gene TRBV19, with 7 bases lining up with TRBD1. The sequencing here drew on unsorted PBMCs, taken 3 years after starting antiretroviral therapy. CDR3: CASHGQDENQPQHF. DNA for the CDR3: TGTGCCAGTCACGGACAGGATGAGAATCAGCCCCAGCATTTT.